These 18 T cell receptor beta chains originate from one sample sequenced in a study of cytomegalovirus exposure and HLA in healthy donors. Use of 60 Vbeta and 13 Jbeta primers characterized the PCR. The protocol was immunoSEQ multiplex PCR, while the TCRdb copy is restricted to in-frame clones and leaves out a portion. The repertoire holds 90,000 or so clones, approximately 71% seen once, with under 3% in the top ten. Sequencing used PBMCs. The receptors stem from a man aged 50 to 59 in good health and CMV-seronegative.

J is TRBJ1-2 and V is TRBV6-5; 8 positions match TRBD1. The CDR3 extends over 14 amino acids. The V gene end was trimmed by 6 bases and the J gene end by 4 bases; junction bases not matched to a gene: 7. The germline gives CDR1 MNHEY, CDR2 SVGAGI. The DNA for the CDR3 is TGTGCCAGCAGCCCATTGGACAGGGCCTATGGCTACACCTTC. It is translated as CASSPLDRAYGYTF.

The gene calls are TRBV4-3 and TRBJ2-2, with TRBD1 as a possible D gene (5 bases). Per germline, CDR1 LGHNA and CDR2 YSLEER. With 0 bases removed from V and 7 bases from J, the gap between germline ends came to 12 bases. The CDR3 loop spans 15 amino acids. The CDR3 is CASSQDFGRGGELFF. The CDR3 bases are TGCGCCAGCAGCCAAGACTTTGGAAGGGGCGGGGAGCTGTTTTTT.

This sequence joins TRBV27 and TRBJ1-1; TRBD1 matches at 11 bases. The CDR3 consists of 15 residues. Germline V gene sequence: CDR1 MNHEY, CDR2 SMNVEV (reference sequence). Unmatched junction bases numbered 6, after V lost 6 bases and J lost 3 bases. CDR3 protein: CASRRTGGWDTEAFF. In nucleotides, the CDR3 is TGTGCCAGCAGACGGACAGGGGGCTGGGACACTGAAGCTTTCTTT.

The chain employs TRBV5-1 and TRBJ2-7; D is possibly TRBD1 (5 bases). Germline V gives CDR1 SGHRS, CDR2 YFSETQ. The V end was cut by 0 bases, the J end by 6 bases, with 19 bases between. There are 16 residues in the CDR3. The CDR3 bases are TGCGCCAGCAGCTTGGATCTGATGGGGCCCCAAGGCGAGCAGTACTTC. Translated: CASSLDLMGPQGEQYF.

This clone was seen only a few times. The genes are TRBV18 and TRBJ1-1; 9 nucleotides align to TRBD1. J was trimmed by 6 bases and V by 4 bases; bases with no gene match: 12. The CDR3 is made up of 16 amino acids. CDR1 and CDR2 (germline): KGHSH, LQKENI. CDR3 DNA sequence: TGTGCCAGCTCACGTCCCGGGACAGGGCGCTATGCTGAAGCTTTCTTT. Translated: CASSRPGTGRYAEAFF.

This clone was counted only a few times. The chain is built from TRBV19 and TRBJ1-4; TRBD1 aligns across 7 bases. CDR1 is LNHDA and CDR2 is SQIVND in the germline V gene (reference sequence). Trimming removed 3 bases from V and 4 bases from J; junction bases left unmatched: 8. The CDR3 sequence is 16 residues long. CDR3 amino acids: CASSIGTAIFNEKLFF. In DNA, the CDR3 is TGTGCCAGTAGTATCGGGACAGCAATTTTTAATGAAAAACTGTTTTTT.

This clone has a handful of counts. This chain joins TRBV5-1 and TRBJ1-2; 12 bases are a match to TRBD1. The ends lost 3 bases at V and 8 bases at J; junction bases unmatched: 14. Looked up from germline, CDR1 is SGHRS and CDR2 is YFSETQ. This CDR3 is 17 amino acids long. This CDR3 is CASSSRTGTGGEGGYTF. The CDR3 DNA follows: TGCGCCAGCAGCTCAAGGACCGGGACAGGGGGCGAGGGGGGCTACACCTTC.

The J gene is TRBJ2-5, the V gene TRBV5-5; 13 bases line up with TRBD2. V trimming: 1 base; J trimming: 2 bases; junction bases outside the gene matches: 5. Germline V gives CDR1 SGHKS, CDR2 YYEKEE (reference sequence). This CDR3 spans 17 amino acids. In DNA form, the CDR3 reads TGTGCCAGCAGCTTGTCTTTACTAGCGGGAGGGCAAGAGACCCAGTACTTC. It encodes CASSLSLLAGGQETQYF.

The V call is TRBV7-6, the J call TRBJ2-7; 7 bases fit TRBD2. The CDR3 is 15 residues long. The V gene end was trimmed by 2 bases and the J gene end by 0 bases; junction bases not matched to a gene: 4. Germline assignment: CDR1 SGHVS and CDR2 FNYEAQ. CDR3: CASSLNGGSSYEQYF. CDR3 in DNA: TGTGCCAGCAGCTTAAACGGGGGGAGCTCCTACGAGCAGTACTTC.

The gene calls are TRBV5-1 and TRBJ2-5; 8 nucleotides line up with TRBD1. The germline CDR1 and CDR2 sequences are SGHRS and YFSETQ. The length of the CDR3 is 19 residues. Unmatched junction bases numbered 15, after V lost 0 bases and J lost 2 bases. CDR3 nucleotides: TGCGCCAGCAGCTTGGATGGACAGGGAGCAAAACGTCGACAAGAGACCCAGTACTTC. Translation: CASSLDGQGAKRRQETQYF. Full variable domain (rest looked up from reference TRBV5-1 and TRBJ2-5): KAGVTQTPRYLIKTRGQQVTLSCSPISGHRSVSWYQQTPGQGLQFLFEYFSETQRNKGNFPGRFSGRQFSNSRSEMNVSTLELGDSALYLCASSLDGQGAKRRQETQYFGPGTRLLVL.

CDR3 amino acids: CASSPSGANVLTF. DNA of the CDR3: TGTGCCAGCTCTCCGTCTGGGGCCAACGTCCTGACTTTC. The gene calls are TRBV2 and TRBJ2-6; D uncertain. V was shortened by 8 bases and J by 1 base, with 6 bases between the two germline ends. Germline V gene lookup returns CDR1 SNHLY and CDR2 FYNNEI. The CDR3 loop spans 13 amino acids.

The chain links TRBV23-1 to TRBJ1-5; D call uncertain. TRBV23-1 qualifies as an ORF whose function is uncertain. V lost 0 bases to trimming and J lost 0 bases, with 12 bases between them. CDR3 length: 17 amino acids. The CDR3 here is CASSQSRREYSNQPQHF. In nucleotides, the CDR3 is TGCGCCAGCAGTCAATCGCGGAGGGAGTATAGCAATCAGCCCCAGCATTTT.

The V call is TRBV2, the J call TRBJ2-5, with D possibly matching TRBD2 (6 bases). CDR3 length: 14 residues. The germline CDR1 and CDR2 sequences are SNHLY and FYNNEI. V dropped 2 bases and J dropped 2 bases, with 9 bases sitting between them. The CDR3 sequence is CASSETGGQETQYF. The CDR3 DNA is TGTGCCAGCAGTGAAACAGGAGGGCAAGAGACCCAGTACTTC.

This clone was detected only a few times. The V and J genes are TRBV30 and TRBJ2-3, with a tentative D call TRBD1 (6 bases). This CDR3 has 16 amino acids. Looked up from germline, CDR1 is GTSNPN and CDR2 is SVGIG (reference sequence). Trimming pared 5 bases from V and 2 bases from J, leaving 20 bases between. CDR3 DNA sequence: TGTGCCTGGTGCCCCGAAGGACAGAGCTTCACAGATACGCAGTATTTT. Translation: CAWCPEGQSFTDTQYF. The full variable domain, completed using reference TRBV30 and TRBJ2-3, is SQTIHQWPATLVQPVGSPLSLECTVEGTSNPNLYWYRQAAGRGLQLLFYSVGIGQISSEVPQNLSASRPQDRQFILSSKKLLLSDSGFYLCAWCPEGQSFTDTQYFGPGTRLTVL.

On this clone: At the DNA level, this CDR3 is encoded by other sequences in the same sample as well. This chain uses TRBV6-5 with TRBJ2-7; 10 nucleotides line up with TRBD2. Germline lookup yields CDR1 MNHEY and CDR2 SVGAGI. The V gene end was trimmed by 2 bases and the J gene end by 6 bases; junction bases not matched to a gene: 10. The CDR3 spans 16 residues. The CDR3 coding sequence is TGTGCCAGCAGTTACCCAACCAGCGGGAGGGCCCCCGAGCAGTACGTC. Translated: CASSYPTSGRAPEQYV.

The V and J genes are TRBV7-2 and TRBJ2-7; D is undetermined. The CDR3 totals 12 residues. CDR1 and CDR2 from the germline V gene are SGHTA and FQGNSA. V lost 1 base, J lost 6 bases, and 7 bases lay in between. The CDR3 region has the DNA TGTGCCAGCAGCTTAGTTGGGCGCGAGCAGTACGTC. Translated, it gives CASSLVGREQYV.

The rearrangement links TRBV6-6 to TRBJ2-7, with 10 bases fitting TRBD1. Looked up from germline, CDR1 is MNHNY and CDR2 is SVGAGI (reference sequence). V lost 5 bases, J lost 1 base, and 5 bases stayed unmatched. This CDR3 is 15 amino acids long. The CDR3 DNA is TGTGCCAGCAGTCAGGGACAGGGGATGTCCTACGAGCAGTACGTC. This gives the protein CASSQGQGMSYEQYV.

This clone turned up a few times. This chain uses TRBV9 with TRBJ1-2; D perhaps matches TRBD1 (5 bases). Germline V gene sequence: CDR1 SGDLS, CDR2 YYNGEE. CDR3 length equals 15 residues. Trimming stripped 0 bases from V and 3 bases from J, with 12 bases between. The CDR3 loop is CASSVGMGRDYGYTF. The DNA for the CDR3 is TGTGCCAGCAGCGTAGGAATGGGGCGCGACTATGGCTACACCTTC.